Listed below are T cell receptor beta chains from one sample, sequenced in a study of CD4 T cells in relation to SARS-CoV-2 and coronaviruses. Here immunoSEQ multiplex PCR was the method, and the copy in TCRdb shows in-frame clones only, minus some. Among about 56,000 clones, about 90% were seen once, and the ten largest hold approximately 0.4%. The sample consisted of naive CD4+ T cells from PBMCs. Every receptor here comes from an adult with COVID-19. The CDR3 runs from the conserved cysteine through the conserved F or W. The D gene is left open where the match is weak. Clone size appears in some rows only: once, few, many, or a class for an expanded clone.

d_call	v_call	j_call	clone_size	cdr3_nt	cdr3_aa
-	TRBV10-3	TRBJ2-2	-	TGTGCCATCAGTGAGTCCCTAGGGCCCCCATCCCGAAACACCGGGGAGCTGTTTTTT	CAISESLGPPSRNTGELFF
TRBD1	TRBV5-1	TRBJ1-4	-	TGCGCCAGCAGCTTGGTTTCCAGGGGGGCTGATGAAAAACTGTTTTTT	CASSLVSRGADEKLFF
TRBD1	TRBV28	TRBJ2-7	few	TGTGCCAGCAGCGTCGACAGGGGGTACGAGCAGTACTTC	CASSVDRGYEQYF
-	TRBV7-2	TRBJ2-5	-	TGTGCCAGCAGCTCCGGTGGGCGGAAGACCCAGTACTTC	CASSSGGRKTQYF
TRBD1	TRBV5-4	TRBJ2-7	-	TGTGCCAGCAGCTCACAGGGGGCAAATAAGGTCAAAACCTACGAGCAGTACTTC	CASSSQGANKVKTYEQYF
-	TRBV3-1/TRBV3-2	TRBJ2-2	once	TGTGCCAGCAGCCAAGTTTTGCCTAGCGCCACCGGGGAGCTGTTTTTT	CASSQVLPSATGELFF
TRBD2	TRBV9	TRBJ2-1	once	TGTGCCAGCAGCCCCAGCGGGGGAGCGGGAATTTACAATGAGCAGTTCTTC	CASSPSGGAGIYNEQFF
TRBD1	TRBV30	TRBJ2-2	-	TGTGCCCAAACAGGGGGAGCCCTAGGCACCGGGGAGCTGTTTTTT	CAQTGGALGTGELFF
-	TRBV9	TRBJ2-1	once	TGTGCCAGCAGCGTATATCCATCCGAGTATGTGCAGTTCTTC	CASSVYPSEYVQFF
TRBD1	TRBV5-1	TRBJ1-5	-	TGCGCCAGCAGCTTGGGGGACAGTAGCAATCAGCCCCAGCATTTT	CASSLGDSSNQPQHF
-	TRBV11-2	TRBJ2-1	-	TGTGCCAGCAGCTTAGGACACTTGAATGAGCAGTTCTTC	CASSLGHLNEQFF
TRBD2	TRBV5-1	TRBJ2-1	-	TGCGCCAGCAGCTTCCGGGAGGGCCTAGAAAATGAGCAGTTCTTC	CASSFREGLENEQFF
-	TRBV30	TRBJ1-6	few	TGTGCCTGGGAGTGGGGACCGGGGAATTCACCCCTCCACTTT	CAWEWGPGNSPLHF
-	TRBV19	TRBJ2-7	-	TGTGCCAGTAGACCGGGGCCCGGTGAGGAGCAGTACTTC	CASRPGPGEEQYF
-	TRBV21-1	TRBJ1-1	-	TGTGCCAGCAGAGACAGGGCCCCTGAAGCTTTCTTT	CASRDRAPEAFF
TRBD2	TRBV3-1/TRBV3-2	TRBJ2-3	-	TGTGCCAGCAGTAGACTAGCCGATACGCAGTATTTT	CASSRLADTQYF